These 29 T cell receptor beta chains were sequenced from one sample in a study of blood T cell repertoires in COVID-19. The table came from immunoSEQ multiplex PCR; TCRdb's copy has only in-frame clones and leaves some out. This sample has around 160,000 clones; about 81% occur once, and the top ten carry around a fifth. The sample comprised peripheral blood. Receptors originate from an elderly woman with acute or convalescent COVID-19.

The V gene is TRBV7-9, the J gene TRBJ2-3, with TRBD2 identical over 10 bases. Trimming cost V 3 bases and J 4 bases; bases outside gene matches: 7. CDR1 and CDR2 (germline): SEHNR, FQNEAQ (reference sequence). This CDR3 contains 16 residues. CDR3 region: CASSLASGSRADTQYF. The CDR3 DNA sequence: TGTGCCAGCAGCTTGGCTAGCGGGAGCAGGGCAGATACGCAGTATTTT.

The V call is TRBV19, the J call TRBJ2-5, with D maybe TRBD1 (8 bases). V was shortened by 7 bases and J by 2 bases, with 14 bases between the two germline ends. The CDR3 has 14 residues. The V gene's germline CDR1 is LNHDA and CDR2 SQIVND (reference sequence). DNA of the CDR3: TGTGCCAGTAACCGGGGGGACAGGCAAGAGACCCAGTACTTC. Its protein is CASNRGDRQETQYF.

Here the CDR3 reads CASSLESGGRYEQYF. CDR3 in DNA: TGCGCCAGCAGCTTGGAGTCGGGAGGAAGATACGAGCAGTACTTC. The chain has TRBV5-1 and TRBJ2-7; TRBD2 aligns across 7 bases. Trimming cost V 0 bases and J 4 bases; bases outside gene matches: 7. Germline-derived CDR1 and CDR2 are SGHRS and YFSETQ. The CDR3 covers 15 residues.

This clone was detected a few times. The chain is built from TRBV6-5 and TRBJ1-5; tentative D call: TRBD1 (5 bases). The V end was cut by 2 bases, the J end by 0 bases, with 8 bases between. CDR1 is MNHEY, CDR2 SVGAGI, per germline. The CDR3 runs 15 residues. CDR3 sequence reads: CASSYRGDSNQPQHF. The DNA of the CDR3 is TGTGCCAGCAGTTACCGGGGGGATAGCAATCAGCCCCAGCATTTT.

The chain uses TRBV7-2 and TRBJ2-3; 9 nucleotides match TRBD2. Trimming cost V 2 bases and J 2 bases; bases outside gene matches: 8. The length of the CDR3 is 17 residues. Per the germline V gene, CDR1 is SGHTA and CDR2 is FQGNSA. CDR3 region: CASSLLPRLADTDTQYF. The CDR3 coding sequence is TGTGCCAGCAGCTTATTGCCTCGACTAGCGGACACAGATACGCAGTATTTT.

V is TRBV5-6 and J is TRBJ2-3, with D possibly matching TRBD1 (6 bases). The V end lost 3 bases, the J end lost 2 bases, and 13 bases lay between the germline ends. CDR1 SGHDT and CDR2 YYEEEE come from the germline V gene. CDR3 size: 15 residues. CDR3 region: CASSSPGDPTDTQYF. The DNA for the CDR3 is TGTGCCAGCAGCTCTCCAGGGGACCCCACAGATACGCAGTATTTT.

This chain connects TRBV27 to TRBJ2-5, with D possibly being TRBD1 (6 bases). V lost 4 bases and J lost 5, with 14 bases in between. Germline CDR1 reads MNHEY; CDR2 reads SMNVEV (reference sequence). The CDR3 contains 14 residues. CDR3 sequence (DNA): TGTGCCAGCAGTTCATGGGGGCTCTCGGAGACCCAGTACTTC. This sequence encodes CASSSWGLSETQYF.

This sequence joins TRBV9 and TRBJ2-7; D remains unclear. Trimming stripped 2 bases from V and 4 bases from J, with 16 bases between. Germline CDR1 reads SGDLS; CDR2 reads YYNGEE. The CDR3 totals 15 residues. The CDR3 is CASSVGPLLDYEQYF. As DNA, the CDR3 is TGTGCCAGCAGCGTTGGGCCCCTTTTGGATTACGAGCAGTACTTC.

The chain links TRBV11-2 to TRBJ1-4, with 8 bases fitting TRBD1. Germline CDR1 is SGHAT and CDR2 is FQNNGV. With 5 bases clipped from V and 7 bases from J, the junction kept 6 bases outside the gene matches. CDR3 length equals 14 residues. CDR3 coding DNA: TGTGCCAGCAGCATTGCAGGGGGCGGTGAAAAACTGTTTTTT. Translating gives CASSIAGGGEKLFF.

This chain connects TRBV5-5 to TRBJ2-2; maybe TRBD2 (5 bases). The germline CDR1 and CDR2 sequences are SGHKS and YYEKEE (reference sequence). The CDR3 totals 15 residues. Trimming removed 4 bases at V and 6 bases at J, with 16 bases between. This CDR3 is CASSPGSGLAGELFF. CDR3 coding DNA: TGTGCCAGCAGCCCCGGATCGGGGTTGGCCGGGGAGCTGTTTTTT.

The V gene is TRBV9, the J gene TRBJ2-1; 7 positions match TRBD2. This CDR3 is 17 amino acids long. CDR1 is SGDLS and CDR2 is YYNGEE in the germline V gene. Germline trimming cut 3 bases from V and 2 bases from J; bases unmatched to any gene: 11. The chain's CDR3 is CASSAHLRGVTYNEQFF. The CDR3 DNA reads as TGTGCCAGCAGCGCCCACCTACGGGGGGTCACCTACAATGAGCAGTTCTTC.

The CDR3 nucleotides are TGTGCCAGTAGTACGGGAGGTAGCAATCAGCCCCAGCATTTT. As protein: CASSTGGSNQPQHF. The genes are TRBV19 and TRBJ1-5; D gene unclear. This CDR3 contains 14 residues. In germline, CDR1 is LNHDA, CDR2 SQIVND (reference sequence). The V gene lost 4 bases and the J gene lost 0 bases, with 7 bases spanning the gap.

The chain couples TRBV19 to TRBJ2-1; 14 bases line up with TRBD2. Losses at the gene ends were 4 bases for V and 6 bases for J; bases not matched to a gene: 5. Germline V lookup: CDR1 LNHDA, CDR2 SQIVND (reference sequence). CDR3 length: 16 amino acids. CDR3 loop: CASSTLGTSGGNEQFF. The CDR3 bases are TGTGCCAGTAGTACCCTCGGGACTAGCGGGGGCAATGAGCAGTTCTTC.

The chain carries TRBV3-1 (or the pseudogene TRBV3-2) and TRBJ2-2; D is perhaps TRBD2 (6 bases). Looked up from germline, CDR1 is LGHDT and CDR2 is YNNKEL (reference sequence). The CDR3 extends over 19 amino acids. Trimming took 0 bases from V and 8 from J, leaving 25 bases between them. The CDR3 DNA reads TGTGCCAGCAGCCAAGATGCCGGGGGTAGCGGAATTCCAGAAGGGGAGCTGTTTTTT. It codes for CASSQDAGGSGIPEGELFF.

The chain joins TRBV29-1 to TRBJ2-1; possible D gene TRBD2, 6 bases. V lost 6 bases to trimming and J lost 8 bases, with 14 bases between them. The CDR3 loop spans 12 amino acids. CDR1 is SQVTM and CDR2 is ANQGSEA in the germline V gene. CDR3 residues: CSVFQGGDEQFF. The CDR3 nucleotides are TGCAGCGTATTCCAAGGAGGGGATGAGCAGTTCTTC.

The rearrangement joins TRBV4-1 to TRBJ1-5; D perhaps matches TRBD1 (6 bases). Germline CDR1 and CDR2: MGHRA and YSYEKL. The CDR3 covers 16 residues. Trimming removed 0 bases from V and 5 bases from J, with 14 bases in between. The CDR3 loop reads CASSQDRGRAYQPQHF. CDR3 coding DNA: TGCGCCAGCAGCCAAGACAGGGGAAGGGCATATCAGCCCCAGCATTTT.

The rearrangement uses TRBV19 and TRBJ2-3, with TRBD2 as a possible D gene (6 bases). This CDR3 spans 14 amino acids. Germline-derived CDR1 and CDR2 are LNHDA and SQIVND (reference sequence). Trimming removed 4 bases from V and 1 base from J, with 9 bases in between. CDR3 in amino acids: CASSSGGGTDTQYF. CDR3 nucleotides: TGTGCCAGTAGTAGTGGAGGGGGCACAGATACGCAGTATTTT.

The rearrangement uses TRBV18 and TRBJ2-7; 8 bases fit TRBD1. This CDR3 is built from 14 residues. Germline CDR1 is KGHSH and CDR2 is LQKENI. V was pared by 3 bases and J by 2 bases, with 3 bases of the junction left unmatched. CDR3 protein: CASSPLQGAYEQYF. The CDR3 DNA is TGTGCCAGCTCACCCTTACAGGGGGCCTACGAGCAGTACTTC.

The rearrangement links TRBV29-1 to TRBJ1-5; a possible D gene is TRBD1 (6 bases). The CDR3 is 13 amino acids. Deletions cut 0 bases from V and 8 bases from J, with 11 bases between. Germline V gene lookup returns CDR1 SQVTM and CDR2 ANQGSEA. The CDR3 DNA follows: TGCAGCGTTGAAGAATCGTCAGGGGAGCCCCAGCATTTT. Protein: CSVEESSGEPQHF.

The sample holds one count of this clone. V is TRBV7-9 and J is TRBJ1-1, with D unclear. Per germline, CDR1 SEHNR and CDR2 FQNEAQ (reference sequence). This CDR3 region has 12 residues. V lost 11 bases and J lost 0, with 10 bases in between. DNA for the CDR3: TGTGCCCCCAGAGGCCTGAACACTGAAGCTTTCTTT. Encoded protein: CAPRGLNTEAFF.

The V gene is TRBV11-2, the J gene TRBJ1-1; TRBD1 matches 11 bases. The CDR3 has 14 residues. Trimming removed 5 bases from V and 5 bases from J; junction bases left unmatched: 4. Germline loops: CDR1 SGHAT, CDR2 FQNNGV. The CDR3 DNA reads TGTGCCAGCAGCCCCGGGACAGGGGGTACTGAAGCTTTCTTT. It yields the protein CASSPGTGGTEAFF.

This rearrangement joins TRBV6-1 to TRBJ2-5; D is unresolved. The CDR3 is 16 residues long. Germline V lookup: CDR1 MNHNS, CDR2 SASEGT. Trimming cost V 2 bases and J 0 bases, with 13 bases left between them. Here the CDR3 reads CASSEIGGVYQETQYF. The CDR3 bases are TGTGCCAGCAGTGAAATTGGCGGTGTGTACCAAGAGACCCAGTACTTC.

This chain joins TRBV3-1 (or the pseudogene TRBV3-2) and TRBJ1-2, with D uncertain. V lost 4 bases, J lost 5 bases, and 14 bases lay in between. From germline, CDR1 is LGHDT and CDR2 YNNKEL (reference sequence). The CDR3 extends over 14 amino acids. The CDR3 DNA reads TGTGCCAGCAGCCCCCGAGATAGCTTATATGGCTACACCTTC. Its translation: CASSPRDSLYGYTF.

CDR3 protein: CASSPIELQETQYF. CDR3 DNA: TGTGCCAGCAGCCCGATCGAGCTCCAAGAGACCCAGTACTTC. The genes are TRBV5-5 and TRBJ2-5; D gene unclear. Trimming stripped 4 bases from V and 1 base from J, with 11 bases between. The germline CDR1 and CDR2 sequences are SGHKS and YYEKEE (reference sequence). The CDR3 contains 14 residues.

The chain recombines TRBV12-5 with TRBJ1-6; TRBD1 aligns across 8 bases. V shed 4 bases, J shed 10 bases, and the junction held 6 bases outside the gene matches. The germline V gene has CDR1 LGHNT and CDR2 FRNRAP. The CDR3 length is 14 residues. The CDR3 coding sequence is TGTGCTAGTGGTTGGGGACAGGAACAGTCACCCCTCCACTTT. Translating gives CASGWGQEQSPLHF. Drawing the rest from reference TRBV12-5 and TRBJ1-6, the complete variable domain is DARVTQTPRHKVTEMGQEVTMRCQPILGHNTVFWYRQTMMQGLELLAYFRNRAPLDDSGMPKDRFSAEMPDATLATLKIQPSEPRDSAVYFCASGWGQEQSPLHFGNGTRLTVT.

This clone was seen a handful of times. The V call is TRBV27, the J call TRBJ2-1, with 9 bases aligning to TRBD1. The CDR3 contains 16 residues. Germline lookup yields CDR1 MNHEY and CDR2 SMNVEV (reference sequence). V was pared by 6 bases and J by 6 bases, with 12 bases of the junction left unmatched. The CDR3 is CASSSWVDRGTNEQFF. The CDR3 nucleotides are TGTGCCAGCAGCTCCTGGGTGGACAGGGGTACCAATGAGCAGTTCTTC.

This sequence joins TRBV11-2 and TRBJ2-1, with 9 bases aligning to TRBD2. Trimming cost V 1 base and J 1 base; bases outside gene matches: 2. The CDR3 consists of 16 residues. The V gene's germline CDR1 is SGHAT and CDR2 FQNNGV. The CDR3 reads CASSLVRGGSYNEQFF. For the CDR3, the DNA is TGTGCCAGCAGCTTAGTGCGGGGGGGGTCCTACAATGAGCAGTTCTTC.

This clone was picked up a small number of times. V is TRBV28 and J is TRBJ2-7, with 11 bases identical to TRBD1. The CDR3 is 16 residues long. The germline gives CDR1 MDHEN, CDR2 SYDVKM. V lost 7 bases, J lost 5 bases, and 13 bases stayed unmatched. CDR3 protein: CASNQAPDRGRHEQYF. As DNA, the CDR3 is TGTGCCAGCAACCAAGCCCCGGACAGGGGGCGGCACGAGCAGTACTTC.

This clone was recorded at least ten times. V and J are TRBV7-9 and TRBJ2-5; D is unclear. Germline-derived CDR1 and CDR2 are SEHNR and FQNEAQ (reference sequence). V lost 3 bases to trimming and J lost 7 bases, with 15 bases between them. The CDR3 length is 14 residues. Written as DNA, the CDR3 is TGTGCCAGCAGCTTTCAAGCAGAGGAGCGGACCCAGTACTTC. Translating it yields CASSFQAEERTQYF.